A selection of T cell receptor beta chains follows, all from one sample in a study of shared clonotypes between healthy human individuals. The table came from immunoSEQ multiplex PCR; TCRdb's copy has only in-frame clones and leaves some out. The sample holds fewer than 850,000 clones, approximately 97% seen once. The sample consisted of naive CD8+ T cells sorted from blood. Every receptor here comes from a man aged 25 to 40 in good health. Both conserved end residues are part of each CDR3. The order of the fields is D gene, V gene, clone size, J gene, CDR3 protein, CDR3 DNA. D genes are given only for firm matches. A row's size may be missing; if present it is once, few, many or a size class.

>TRBD2|TRBV2|.|TRBJ2-1
CATQGLAVRFF
TGTGCCACACAAGGACTAGCGGTTAGGTTCTTC
>TRBD2|TRBV11-2|.|TRBJ2-7
CASSPITSGRDVKYEQYF
TGTGCCAGCAGCCCGATTACTAGCGGGAGGGATGTCAAGTACGAGCAGTACTTC
>TRBD1|TRBV7-4|.|TRBJ2-1
CASSNRTGCGFNEQFF
TGTGCCAGCAGCAACCGGACAGGGTGTGGGTTCAATGAGCAGTTCTTC
>.|TRBV4-3|.|TRBJ1-4
CASSQDRGHTTTNEKLFF
TGCGCCAGCAGCCAAGACAGGGGACACACCACAACTAATGAAAAACTGTTTTTT
>TRBD2|TRBV11-2|.|TRBJ2-7
CASSFGTGTRYYEQYF
TGTGCCAGCAGCTTTGGGACCGGGACTAGGTACTACGAGCAGTACTTC
>.|TRBV6-1|.|TRBJ1-1
CASRGRGRGEAFF
TGTGCCAGCAGGGGCCGAGGACGCGGTGAAGCTTTCTTT
>TRBD2|TRBV28|.|TRBJ2-5
CATRPSGDADFKYF
TGTGCCACCCGACCTAGCGGGGACGCTGATTTTAAGTACTTC
>TRBD1|TRBV7-9|.|TRBJ2-3
CASSIGTGGVIPSTDTQYF
TGTGCCAGCAGCATCGGGACAGGCGGAGTCATTCCCAGCACAGATACGCAGTATTTT
>.|TRBV13|.|TRBJ2-4
CASSLGTAKGGNIQYF
TGTGCCAGCAGCTTAGGGACAGCTAAAGGAGGAAACATTCAGTACTTC
>.|TRBV30|.|TRBJ2-3
CAWSDPTLADTQYF
TGTGCCTGGAGTGACCCGACTTTAGCAGATACGCAGTATTTT
>.|TRBV7-2|.|TRBJ2-6
CASSRGVGIGANVLTF
TGTGCCAGCAGCCGGGGTGTCGGGATCGGGGCCAACGTCCTGACTTTC
>TRBD2|TRBV5-1|once|TRBJ2-7
CASSSTGTSSYEQYF
TGCGCCAGCAGCTCAACCGGGACTAGCTCGTACGAGCAGTACTTC
>.|TRBV7-7|.|TRBJ2-3
CASSSVPGPLDTQYF
TGTGCTAGCAGCTCTGTCCCGGGGCCATTGGATACGCAGTATTTT
>TRBD2|TRBV27|.|TRBJ2-5
CASSSTSGVRKTQYF
TGTGCCAGCAGTTCTACTAGCGGGGTTCGGAAGACCCAGTACTTC
>TRBD2|TRBV7-2|.|TRBJ2-3
CASGLAGADTQYF
TGTGCCAGTGGACTAGCGGGAGCAGATACGCAGTATTTT
>.|TRBV27|.|TRBJ2-7
CASSKGSREQYF
TGTGCCAGCAGTAAAGGATCACGGGAGCAGTACTTC
>.|TRBV10-3|once|TRBJ2-1
CAISDLGIDEQFF
TGTGCCATCAGTGATTTGGGGATCGATGAGCAGTTCTTC
>.|TRBV29-1|.|TRBJ2-1
CSVLPAGSLNEQFF
TGCAGCGTCCTCCCGGCGGGTAGCTTAAATGAGCAGTTCTTC
>TRBD1|TRBV28|.|TRBJ1-2
CASSFLGGRGTGDGYTF
TGTGCCAGCAGTTTCTTAGGGGGGAGAGGGACAGGGGATGGCTACACCTTC
>.|TRBV6-1|.|TRBJ1-1
CASSGDGGSTEAFF
TGTGCCAGCAGTGGGGATGGGGGGTCCACTGAAGCTTTCTTT
>.|TRBV11-2|.|TRBJ1-1
CASSLAARTGTEAFF
TGTGCCAGCAGCTTAGCGGCTCGCACGGGGACTGAAGCTTTCTTT
>.|TRBV18|.|TRBJ2-1
CASSPGGNEQFF
TGTGCCAGCTCCCCCGGCGGGAATGAGCAGTTCTTC
>TRBD1|TRBV2|.|TRBJ2-3
CASRDRDRVTDTQYF
TGTGCCAGCAGGGACCGGGACAGGGTGACAGATACGCAGTATTTT
>TRBD1|TRBV4-1|.|TRBJ2-1
CASSLSGQGNLNEQFF
TGCGCCAGCAGCCTCTCGGGACAGGGAAATTTGAATGAGCAGTTCTTC
>.|TRBV18|.|TRBJ2-7
CASSPPSPYEQYF
TGTGCCAGCTCACCTCCTAGCCCGTACGAGCAGTACTTC
>.|TRBV27|.|TRBJ2-7
CASSLSSRKEQYF
TGTGCCAGCAGTTTATCTTCCCGGAAAGAGCAGTACTTC
>.|TRBV6-1|.|TRBJ1-1
CASSDRFWDTEAFF
TGTGCCAGCAGCGACAGGTTCTGGGACACTGAAGCTTTCTTT
>.|TRBV28|.|TRBJ2-7
CASSSAMGVEEQYF
TGTGCCAGCAGTTCCGCTATGGGGGTGGAAGAGCAGTACTTC
>.|TRBV2|.|TRBJ1-2
CASNPPGSFDGYTF
TGTGCCAGCAATCCACCAGGGAGTTTCGATGGCTACACCTTC
>TRBD2|TRBV19|.|TRBJ2-3
CASSPNLAASTDTQYF
TGTGCCAGTAGTCCCAACCTAGCGGCTAGCACAGATACGCAGTATTTT
>TRBD2|TRBV7-2|.|TRBJ2-2
CASSLGGRAWDTGELFF
TGTGCCAGCAGCTTAGGCGGGAGGGCCTGGGACACCGGGGAGCTGTTTTTT
>.|TRBV2|.|TRBJ2-5
CASSELGLIKETQYF
TGTGCCAGCAGTGAATTGGGTCTAATTAAAGAGACCCAGTACTTC
>TRBD2|TRBV7-7|.|TRBJ2-1
CASSVGLADSYNEQFF
TGTGCTAGCAGCGTCGGTCTAGCGGATTCCTACAATGAGCAGTTCTTC
>.|TRBV9|once|TRBJ2-1
CASSTPYNEQFF
TGTGCCAGCAGCACCCCGTACAATGAGCAGTTCTTC
>.|TRBV28|.|TRBJ2-7
CASSLLYEQYF
TGTGCCAGCAGTTTACTATACGAGCAGTACTTC
>.|TRBV4-1|.|TRBJ2-3
CASSQDEDTQYF
TGCGCCAGCAGCCAAGATGAAGATACGCAGTATTTT
>.|TRBV5-5|.|TRBJ1-5
CASSLVGLLNQPQHF
TGTGCCAGCAGCCTAGTGGGTTTACTTAATCAGCCCCAGCATTTT
>TRBD2|TRBV7-9|.|TRBJ2-3
CASSPTDTTRGRSDTQYF
TGTGCCAGCAGTCCCACCGACACGACTCGCGGGAGGTCAGATACGCAGTATTTT
>TRBD1|TRBV28|.|TRBJ1-2
CASTIPRDRAYGYTF
TGTGCCAGCACCATCCCCCGGGACAGAGCCTATGGCTACACCTTC
>.|TRBV7-8|.|TRBJ2-1
CASTLGGVYNEQFF
TGTGCCAGCACCTTAGGCGGCGTCTACAATGAGCAGTTCTTC
>.|TRBV29-1|.|TRBJ1-1
CSVGVRNTEAFF
TGCAGCGTTGGGGTCAGAAACACTGAAGCTTTCTTT
>.|TRBV7-8|.|TRBJ2-1
CASSLARYASSDEQFF
TGTGCCAGCAGCTTAGCGCGATATGCCAGTTCGGATGAGCAGTTCTTC
>.|TRBV5-1|.|TRBJ2-7
CASGLSSYEQYF
TGCGCCAGCGGACTGAGCTCCTACGAGCAGTACTTC
>.|TRBV7-9|.|TRBJ2-7
CASSPPRDYQQSYEQYF
TGTGCCAGCAGCCCCCCAAGAGACTACCAACAATCCTACGAGCAGTACTTC
>.|TRBV13|.|TRBJ2-7
CASSSLGGGSYEQYF
TGTGCCAGCAGCTCCCTAGGGGGAGGGTCCTACGAGCAGTACTTC
>TRBD1|TRBV7-9|.|TRBJ1-2
CASSPGTGGAEGYTF
TGTGCCAGCAGCCCCGGGACAGGGGGCGCAGAAGGCTACACCTTC
>TRBD2|TRBV7-9|.|TRBJ2-1
CASKLLAGDNNEQFF
TGTGCCAGCAAGCTTCTAGCGGGAGATAACAATGAGCAGTTCTTC
>.|TRBV7-9|once|TRBJ2-5
CASSLGWDNQETQYF
TGTGCCAGCAGCTTAGGTTGGGACAACCAAGAGACCCAGTACTTC
>.|TRBV27|once|TRBJ1-5
CASSDRADSNQPQHF
TGTGCCAGCAGTGACAGAGCAGATAGCAATCAGCCCCAGCATTTT
>TRBD1|TRBV10-3|.|TRBJ2-7
CASSDPGQGRYEQYF
TGTGCCAGCAGCGATCCGGGACAGGGAAGGTACGAGCAGTACTTC
>TRBD2|TRBV9|.|TRBJ2-3
CASSNQRETSINTQYF
TGTGCCAGCAGCAACCAGCGGGAGACGTCGATCAATACGCAGTATTTT